This TCR beta chain was obtained from a study of blood T cell repertoires in COVID-19. Study-wide background: Acute and convalescent COVID-19 specimens originated in the United States, Italy and Spain. T cells, B-cell-depleted T cells, or PBMCs provided the cDNA or gDNA that served as material.

CDR1 is SGHRS, CDR2 YFSETQ, per germline. The CDR3 covers 13 residues. The ends were cut back, 4 bases at V and 5 bases at J, with 12 bases in the middle. Original handling: From reference gene primer amplification, estimates of nucleated cell counts were derived. Measured with immunoSEQ multiplex PCR; TCRdb has only the in-frame clones, and not every one. For V, J and clone size, that table is used; D and trimming come from the DNA. In the table there are under 65,000 clones, more than 60% of which are singletons. Sequenced input: peripheral blood. The rearrangement joins TRBV5-1 to TRBJ1-1, with D tentatively TRBD1 (6 bases). The clonotype originates from a woman in her seventies with acute or convalescent COVID-19. The DNA of the CDR3 is TGCGCCAGCAGCCAACAGGGTATTACTGAAGCTTTCTTT. This codes for CASSQQGITEAFF.